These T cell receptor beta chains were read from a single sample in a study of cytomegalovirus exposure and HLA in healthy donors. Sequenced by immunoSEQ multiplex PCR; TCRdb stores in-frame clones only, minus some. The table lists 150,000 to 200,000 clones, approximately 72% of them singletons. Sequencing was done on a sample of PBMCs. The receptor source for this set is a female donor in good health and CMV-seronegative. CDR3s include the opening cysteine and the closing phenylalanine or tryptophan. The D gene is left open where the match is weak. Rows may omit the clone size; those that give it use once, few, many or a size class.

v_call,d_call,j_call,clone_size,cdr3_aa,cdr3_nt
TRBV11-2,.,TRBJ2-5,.,CASSLVSETQYF,TGTGCCAGCAGCTTAGTTTCGGAGACCCAGTACTTC
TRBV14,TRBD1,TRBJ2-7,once,CASSALTGVPYYEQYF,TGTGCCAGCAGCGCCCTGACAGGGGTGCCCTACTACGAGCAGTACTTC
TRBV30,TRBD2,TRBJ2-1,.,CAWTGPGLGILNEQFF,TGTGCCTGGACAGGGCCGGGACTAGGAATTCTAAATGAGCAGTTCTTC
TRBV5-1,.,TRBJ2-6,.,CASSLEGPGANVLTF,TGCGCCAGCAGCCTGGAGGGGCCTGGGGCCAACGTCCTGACTTTC
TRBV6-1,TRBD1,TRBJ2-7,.,CASSERTGVYEQYF,TGTGCCAGCAGTGAACGGACAGGGGTCTACGAGCAGTACTTC
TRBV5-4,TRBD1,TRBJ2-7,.,CASSSWTGPHEQYF,TGTGCCAGCAGCTCCTGGACAGGGCCGCACGAGCAGTACTTC
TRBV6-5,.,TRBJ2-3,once,CASSYSRPSTDTQYF,TGTGCCAGCAGTTACTCGAGGCCCAGCACAGATACGCAGTATTTT
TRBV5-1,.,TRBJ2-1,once,CASSLEQTYNEQFF,TGCGCCAGCAGCTTGGAGCAGACATACAATGAGCAGTTCTTC
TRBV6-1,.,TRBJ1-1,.,CASGGGHTEAFF,TGTGCCAGCGGGGGGGGACACACTGAAGCTTTCTTT
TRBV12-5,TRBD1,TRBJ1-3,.,CASAKDRVGGNTIYF,TGTGCTAGTGCCAAGGACAGGGTCGGCGGAAACACCATATATTTT
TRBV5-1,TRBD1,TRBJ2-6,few,CASSRLGQGASGANVLTF,TGCGCCAGCAGCCGTCTGGGACAGGGGGCGTCGGGGGCCAACGTCCTGACTTTC
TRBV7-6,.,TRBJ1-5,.,CASSLGQGGQPQHF,TGTGCCAGCAGCTTGGGCCAGGGAGGCCAGCCCCAGCATTTT
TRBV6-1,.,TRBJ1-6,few,CASSDFGSGLYNSPLHF,TGTGCCAGCAGTGACTTTGGGTCCGGGTTATATAATTCACCCCTCCACTTT
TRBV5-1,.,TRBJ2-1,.,CASSPPDFYNEQFF,TGCGCCAGCAGCCCGCCGGACTTCTACAATGAGCAGTTCTTC
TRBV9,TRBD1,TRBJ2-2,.,CASKGREGAPWTGELFF,TGTGCCAGCAAGGGGAGAGAGGGGGCCCCCTGGACCGGGGAGCTGTTTTTT
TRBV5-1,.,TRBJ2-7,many,CASSLDLYEQYF,TGCGCCAGCAGCTTGGATCTTTACGAGCAGTACTTC
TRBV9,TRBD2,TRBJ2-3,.,CASSVTSGSIDTQYF,TGTGCCAGCAGCGTCACTAGCGGGAGCATCGATACGCAGTATTTT
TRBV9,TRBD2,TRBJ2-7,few,CASSVAAGGYYEQYF,TGTGCCAGCAGCGTAGCGGCGGGAGGGTACTACGAGCAGTACTTC
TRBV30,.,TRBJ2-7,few,CAWNRGQGIYEQYF,TGTGCCTGGAATAGAGGTCAGGGGATCTACGAGCAGTACTTC
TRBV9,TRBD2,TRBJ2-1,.,CASSVASPGLAYNEQFF,TGTGCCAGCAGCGTAGCATCACCGGGACTAGCCTACAATGAGCAGTTCTTC
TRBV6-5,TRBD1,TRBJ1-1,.,CASSRDRGDTEAFF,TGTGCCAGCTCAAGGGACAGGGGGGACACTGAAGCTTTCTTT
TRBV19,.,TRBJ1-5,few,CASSIDRGGRQPQHF,TGTGCCAGTAGTATAGATCGGGGAGGACGGCAGCCCCAGCATTTT
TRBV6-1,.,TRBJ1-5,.,CASSDQFVDQPQHF,TGTGCCAGCAGTGACCAGTTCGTGGATCAGCCCCAGCATTTT
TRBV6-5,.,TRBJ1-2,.,CASSYSGREVKGYTF,TGTGCCAGCAGTTACTCGGGCAGGGAAGTAAAGGGCTACACCTTC
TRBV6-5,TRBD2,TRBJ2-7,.,CASRNSGRFYEQYF,TGTGCCAGCAGGAATAGCGGGAGGTTCTACGAGCAGTACTTC
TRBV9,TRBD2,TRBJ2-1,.,CASSVGRSGSINEQFF,TGTGCCAGCAGCGTAGGCAGAAGCGGGAGCATCAATGAGCAGTTCTTC
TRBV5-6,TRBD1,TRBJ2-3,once,CASSLGQGEGDTQYF,TGTGCCAGCAGCCTGGGGCAGGGGGAAGGAGATACGCAGTATTTT
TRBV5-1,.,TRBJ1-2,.,CASSLTPSGDGYTF,TGCGCCAGCAGCTTGACCCCTTCAGGGGATGGCTACACCTTC